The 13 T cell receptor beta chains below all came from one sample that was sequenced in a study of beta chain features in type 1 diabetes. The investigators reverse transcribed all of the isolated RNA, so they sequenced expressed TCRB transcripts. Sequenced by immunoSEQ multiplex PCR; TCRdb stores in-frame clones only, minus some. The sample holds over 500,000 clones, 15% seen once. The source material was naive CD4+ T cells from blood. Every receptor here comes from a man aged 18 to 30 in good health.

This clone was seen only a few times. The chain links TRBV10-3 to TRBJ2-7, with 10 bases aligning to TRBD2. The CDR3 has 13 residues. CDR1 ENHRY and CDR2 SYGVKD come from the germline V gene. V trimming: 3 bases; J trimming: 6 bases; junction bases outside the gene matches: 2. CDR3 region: CAISDLAGGEQYF. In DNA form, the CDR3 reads TGTGCCATCAGTGACTTAGCGGGAGGCGAGCAGTACTTC.

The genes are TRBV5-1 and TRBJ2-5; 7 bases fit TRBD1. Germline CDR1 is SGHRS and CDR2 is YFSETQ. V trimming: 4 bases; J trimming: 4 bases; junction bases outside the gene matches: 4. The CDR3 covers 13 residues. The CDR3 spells CASSATGIETQYF. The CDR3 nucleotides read TGCGCCAGCAGCGCGACAGGGATAGAGACCCAGTACTTC.

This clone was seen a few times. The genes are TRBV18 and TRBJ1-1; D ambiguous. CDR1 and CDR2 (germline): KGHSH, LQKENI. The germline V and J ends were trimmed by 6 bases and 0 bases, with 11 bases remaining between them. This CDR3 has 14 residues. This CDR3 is CASSLQRVNTEAFF. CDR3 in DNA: TGTGCCAGCTCCCTACAGAGGGTGAACACTGAAGCTTTCTTT.

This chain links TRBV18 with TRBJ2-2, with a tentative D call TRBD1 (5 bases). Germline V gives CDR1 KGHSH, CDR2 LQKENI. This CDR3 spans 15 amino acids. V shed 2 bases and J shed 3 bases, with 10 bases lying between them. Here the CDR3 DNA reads TGTGCCAGCTCACCATCCAGGGTTTACACCGGGGAGCTGTTTTTT. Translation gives CASSPSRVYTGELFF. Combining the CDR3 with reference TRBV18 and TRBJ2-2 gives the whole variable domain NAGVMQNPRHLVRRRGQEARLRCSPMKGHSHVYWYRQLPEEGLKFMVYLQKENIIDESGMPKERFSAEFPKEGPSILRIQQVVRGDSAAYFCASSPSRVYTGELFFGEGSRLTVL.

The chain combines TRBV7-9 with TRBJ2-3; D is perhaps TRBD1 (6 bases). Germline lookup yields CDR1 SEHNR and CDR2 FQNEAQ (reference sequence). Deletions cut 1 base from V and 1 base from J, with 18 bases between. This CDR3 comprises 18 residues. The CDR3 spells CASSLGRFGGTRTDTQYF. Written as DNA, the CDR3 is TGTGCCAGCAGCTTAGGACGTTTTGGGGGCACCCGCACAGATACGCAGTATTTT.

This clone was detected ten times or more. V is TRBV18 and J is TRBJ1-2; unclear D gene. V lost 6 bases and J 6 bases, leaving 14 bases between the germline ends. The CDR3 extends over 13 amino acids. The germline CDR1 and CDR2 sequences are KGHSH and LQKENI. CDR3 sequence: CASSLTDTDGYTF. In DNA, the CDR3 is TGTGCCAGCTCCCTTACCGACACAGATGGCTACACCTTC.

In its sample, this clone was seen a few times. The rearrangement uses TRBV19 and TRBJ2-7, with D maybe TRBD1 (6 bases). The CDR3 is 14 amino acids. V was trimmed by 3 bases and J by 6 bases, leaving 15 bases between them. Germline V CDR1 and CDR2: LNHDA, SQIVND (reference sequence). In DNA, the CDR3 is TGTGCCAGTAGTATCTTACAGGGAGCCCGCGAGCAGTACTTC. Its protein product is CASSILQGAREQYF.

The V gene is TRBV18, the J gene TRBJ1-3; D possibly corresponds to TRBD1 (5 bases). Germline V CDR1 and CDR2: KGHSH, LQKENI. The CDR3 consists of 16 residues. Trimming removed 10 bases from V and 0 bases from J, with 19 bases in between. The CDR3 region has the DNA TGTGCCACCGCCCCCGCCAAGGGGATCTCTGGAAACACCATATATTTT. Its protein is CATAPAKGISGNTIYF.

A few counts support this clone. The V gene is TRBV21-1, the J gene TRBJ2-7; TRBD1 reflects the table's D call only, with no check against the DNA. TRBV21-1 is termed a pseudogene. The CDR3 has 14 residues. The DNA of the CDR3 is TGTGCCAGCAGCAAAGATGACAGAAACTACGAGCAGTACTTC. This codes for CASSKDDRNYEQYF.

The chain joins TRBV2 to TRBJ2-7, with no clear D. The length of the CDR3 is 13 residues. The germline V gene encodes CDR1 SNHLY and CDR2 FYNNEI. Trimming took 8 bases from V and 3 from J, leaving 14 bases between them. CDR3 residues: CASGQKSGYEQYF. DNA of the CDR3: TGTGCCAGCGGGCAAAAATCTGGCTACGAGCAGTACTTC.

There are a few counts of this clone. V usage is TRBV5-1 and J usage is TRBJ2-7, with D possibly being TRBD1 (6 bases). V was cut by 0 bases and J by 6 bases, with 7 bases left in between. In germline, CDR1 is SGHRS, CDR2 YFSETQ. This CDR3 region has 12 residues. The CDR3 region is CASSLVRGEQYF. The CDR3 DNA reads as TGCGCCAGCAGCTTGGTCAGGGGCGAGCAGTACTTC. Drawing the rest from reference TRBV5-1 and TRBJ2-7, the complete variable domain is KAGVTQTPRYLIKTRGQQVTLSCSPISGHRSVSWYQQTPGQGLQFLFEYFSETQRNKGNFPGRFSGRQFSNSRSEMNVSTLELGDSALYLCASSLVRGEQYFGPGTRLTVT.

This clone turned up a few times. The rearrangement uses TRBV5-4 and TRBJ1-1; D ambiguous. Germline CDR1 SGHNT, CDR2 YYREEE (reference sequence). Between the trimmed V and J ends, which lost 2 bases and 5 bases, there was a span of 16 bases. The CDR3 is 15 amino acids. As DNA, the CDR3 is TGTGCCAGCAGCTTCTGGGCCGGGGAGAGGACTGAAGCTTTCTTT. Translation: CASSFWAGERTEAFF.

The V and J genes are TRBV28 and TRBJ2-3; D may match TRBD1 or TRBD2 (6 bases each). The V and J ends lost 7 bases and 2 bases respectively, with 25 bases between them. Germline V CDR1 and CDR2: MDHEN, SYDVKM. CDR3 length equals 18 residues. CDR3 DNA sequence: TGTGCCAGCACCCTAGGGAGGTGGGACAACAACTACACAGATACGCAGTATTTT. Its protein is CASTLGRWDNNYTDTQYF.